Listed below are T cell receptor beta chains from one sample, sequenced in a study of blood T cell repertoires in COVID-19. The table came from immunoSEQ multiplex PCR; TCRdb's copy has only in-frame clones and leaves some out. The sample consists of under 300,000 clones, around nine tenths of them appearing once. Sequencing was performed on PBMCs or T cells enriched from blood (not recorded which). Receptors were obtained from a woman in her 40s who had recovered from COVID-19. Each CDR3 is given with its conserved first and last residue. Fields, in order: CDR3 length, D gene, V gene, J gene, clone size, CDR3 protein, CDR3 DNA. D genes are given only for firm matches. Not every row has a clone size; where given, it reads once, few, many or a size class.

cdr3_length: 14
d_call: -
v_call: TRBV18
j_call: TRBJ1-1
clone_size: -
cdr3_aa: CASSPRTANTEAFF
cdr3_nt: TGTGCCAGCTCACCCCGGACAGCGAACACTGAAGCTTTCTTT

cdr3_length: 14
d_call: -
v_call: TRBV5-1
j_call: TRBJ1-1
clone_size: -
cdr3_aa: CASRQDPGNTEAFF
cdr3_nt: TGCGCCAGCCGACAGGACCCAGGGAACACTGAAGCTTTCTTT

cdr3_length: 14
d_call: -
v_call: TRBV14
j_call: TRBJ2-7
clone_size: -
cdr3_aa: CASSQPGGLYEQYF
cdr3_nt: TGTGCCAGCAGCCAGCCAGGCGGGCTCTACGAGCAGTACTTC

cdr3_length: 14
d_call: -
v_call: TRBV3-1/TRBV3-2
j_call: TRBJ2-7
clone_size: -
cdr3_aa: CASREGWGAYEQYF
cdr3_nt: TGTGCCAGCCGCGAAGGGTGGGGGGCCTACGAGCAGTACTTC

cdr3_length: 15
d_call: -
v_call: TRBV28
j_call: TRBJ2-3
clone_size: -
cdr3_aa: CASSLGSGSTDTQYF
cdr3_nt: TGTGCCAGCAGTTTAGGGTCGGGAAGCACAGATACGCAGTATTTT

cdr3_length: 16
d_call: TRBD1
v_call: TRBV7-2
j_call: TRBJ1-2
clone_size: -
cdr3_aa: CASSFVTKGQGNGYTF
cdr3_nt: TGTGCCAGCAGCTTTGTAACAAAGGGACAGGGGAATGGCTACACCTTC

cdr3_length: 14
d_call: TRBD1
v_call: TRBV6-5
j_call: TRBJ1-4
clone_size: -
cdr3_aa: CASRPDRGAEKLFF
cdr3_nt: TGTGCCAGCAGGCCCGACAGGGGGGCTGAAAAACTGTTTTTT

cdr3_length: 13
d_call: -
v_call: TRBV7-9
j_call: TRBJ2-7
clone_size: -
cdr3_aa: CASSTLAGKMQYF
cdr3_nt: TGTGCCAGCAGCACCCTGGCAGGGAAGATGCAGTACTTC

cdr3_length: 12
d_call: -
v_call: TRBV24-1
j_call: TRBJ1-2
clone_size: -
cdr3_aa: CATSDFGGWYTF
cdr3_nt: TGTGCCACCAGTGATTTTGGCGGTTGGTACACCTTC

cdr3_length: 15
d_call: TRBD2
v_call: TRBV7-2
j_call: TRBJ2-1
clone_size: -
cdr3_aa: CASSFSGGAYNEQFF
cdr3_nt: TGTGCCAGCAGCTTTAGCGGGGGGGCTTACAATGAGCAGTTCTTC

cdr3_length: 22
d_call: -
v_call: TRBV4-1
j_call: TRBJ1-4
clone_size: -
cdr3_aa: CASSQDSFLSARRGATNEKLFF
cdr3_nt: TGCGCCAGCAGCCAAGATTCGTTTCTTTCGGCCCGTCGGGGGGCAACTAATGAAAAACTGTTTTTT

cdr3_length: 15
d_call: TRBD1
v_call: TRBV3-1/TRBV3-2
j_call: TRBJ1-2
clone_size: -
cdr3_aa: CASSQDDRGLGGYTF
cdr3_nt: TGTGCCAGCAGCCAAGATGACAGGGGGCTTGGTGGCTACACCTTC

cdr3_length: 12
d_call: -
v_call: TRBV29-1
j_call: TRBJ2-7
clone_size: -
cdr3_aa: CSVGPGRNEQYF
cdr3_nt: TGCAGCGTTGGGCCAGGGAGGAACGAGCAGTACTTC

cdr3_length: 16
d_call: TRBD1
v_call: TRBV7-2
j_call: TRBJ1-2
clone_size: -
cdr3_aa: CASSLDRGTGNYGYTF
cdr3_nt: TGTGCCAGCAGCTTAGACAGGGGGACTGGGAACTATGGCTACACCTTC

cdr3_length: 14
d_call: -
v_call: TRBV5-1
j_call: TRBJ1-4
clone_size: few
cdr3_aa: CASSTGGDNEKLFF
cdr3_nt: TGCGCCAGCAGTACGGGAGGGGATAATGAAAAACTGTTTTTT

cdr3_length: 15
d_call: TRBD2
v_call: TRBV7-3
j_call: TRBJ2-1
clone_size: once
cdr3_aa: CASSQLADTYNEQFF
cdr3_nt: TGTGCCAGCAGCCAACTAGCGGACACCTACAATGAGCAGTTCTTC

cdr3_length: 15
d_call: TRBD1
v_call: TRBV28
j_call: TRBJ1-5
clone_size: -
cdr3_aa: CASSMRQGLNQPQHF
cdr3_nt: TGTGCCAGCAGTATGAGACAGGGCCTCAATCAGCCCCAGCATTTT

cdr3_length: 16
d_call: -
v_call: TRBV18
j_call: TRBJ1-2
clone_size: -
cdr3_aa: CASSPFDRTTNYGYTF
cdr3_nt: TGTGCCAGCTCACCTTTTGACAGGACGACTAACTATGGCTACACCTTC

cdr3_length: 14
d_call: TRBD1
v_call: TRBV5-1
j_call: TRBJ1-4
clone_size: -
cdr3_aa: CASSLQGAGEKLFF
cdr3_nt: TGCGCCAGCAGCTTGCAGGGGGCCGGCGAAAAACTGTTTTTT

cdr3_length: 15
d_call: -
v_call: TRBV19
j_call: TRBJ2-7
clone_size: -
cdr3_aa: CASSEGVVRKEVEYF
cdr3_nt: TGTGCCAGTAGCGAGGGGGTGGTCCGGAAGGAGGTTGAGTACTTC

cdr3_length: 15
d_call: -
v_call: TRBV7-9
j_call: TRBJ1-4
clone_size: -
cdr3_aa: CASSIRGATNEKLFF
cdr3_nt: TGTGCCAGCAGTATCCGGGGGGCAACTAATGAAAAACTGTTTTTT

cdr3_length: 14
d_call: TRBD1
v_call: TRBV5-4
j_call: TRBJ1-2
clone_size: -
cdr3_aa: CASSLDRGQYGYTF
cdr3_nt: TGTGCCAGCAGCTTGGACAGGGGGCAGTATGGCTACACCTTC

cdr3_length: 15
d_call: TRBD1
v_call: TRBV6-5
j_call: TRBJ2-7
clone_size: -
cdr3_aa: CASRTGGGGSYEQYF
cdr3_nt: TGTGCCAGCAGGACAGGGGGAGGTGGCTCCTACGAGCAGTACTTC

cdr3_length: 14
d_call: -
v_call: TRBV5-8
j_call: TRBJ1-1
clone_size: -
cdr3_aa: CASSLVGRSTEAFF
cdr3_nt: TGTGCCAGCAGCTTGGTGGGTAGGAGCACTGAAGCTTTCTTT

cdr3_length: 13
d_call: TRBD1
v_call: TRBV7-3
j_call: TRBJ1-2
clone_size: once
cdr3_aa: CASSPGTVYGYTF
cdr3_nt: TGTGCCAGCAGCCCAGGGACAGTCTATGGCTACACCTTC

cdr3_length: 16
d_call: TRBD2
v_call: TRBV9
j_call: TRBJ2-2
clone_size: -
cdr3_aa: CASSSLGGGADGELFF
cdr3_nt: TGTGCCAGCAGCTCACTCGGCGGGGGGGCCGACGGGGAGCTGTTTTTT

cdr3_length: 13
d_call: -
v_call: TRBV19
j_call: TRBJ2-2
clone_size: -
cdr3_aa: CASWTMNTGELFF
cdr3_nt: TGTGCCAGTTGGACAATGAACACCGGGGAGCTGTTTTTT

cdr3_length: 17
d_call: TRBD2
v_call: TRBV30
j_call: TRBJ2-1
clone_size: -
cdr3_aa: CAWSRGLGLAGGVEQFF
cdr3_nt: TGTGCCTGGAGTCGGGGGCTAGGACTAGCGGGAGGGGTTGAGCAGTTCTTC

cdr3_length: 15
d_call: -
v_call: TRBV5-1
j_call: TRBJ1-1
clone_size: -
cdr3_aa: CASSLYQGGGTEAFF
cdr3_nt: TGCGCCAGCAGCTTATACCAGGGTGGGGGGACTGAAGCTTTCTTT

cdr3_length: 13
d_call: -
v_call: TRBV2
j_call: TRBJ2-3
clone_size: -
cdr3_aa: CASRAGSTDTQYF
cdr3_nt: TGTGCCAGCAGGGCGGGGAGCACAGATACGCAGTATTTT

cdr3_length: 15
d_call: TRBD1
v_call: TRBV11-2
j_call: TRBJ2-7
clone_size: -
cdr3_aa: CASSRPGQTSYEQYF
cdr3_nt: TGTGCCAGCAGCCGACCGGGACAGACTTCCTACGAGCAGTACTTC

cdr3_length: 15
d_call: -
v_call: TRBV5-6
j_call: TRBJ1-4
clone_size: once
cdr3_aa: CASSRPGARDEKLFF
cdr3_nt: TGTGCCAGCAGCAGACCAGGGGCGAGGGATGAAAAACTGTTTTTT

cdr3_length: 13
d_call: TRBD2
v_call: TRBV6-2/TRBV6-3
j_call: TRBJ2-4
clone_size: -
cdr3_aa: CASSYTSVNIQYF
cdr3_nt: TGTGCCAGCAGTTACACTAGCGTAAACATTCAGTACTTC

cdr3_length: 11
d_call: -
v_call: TRBV5-4
j_call: TRBJ1-2
clone_size: -
cdr3_aa: CASSRSYGYTF
cdr3_nt: TGTGCCAGCAGCCGGAGCTATGGCTACACCTTC

cdr3_length: 14
d_call: TRBD2
v_call: TRBV6-5
j_call: TRBJ2-7
clone_size: -
cdr3_aa: CASRVGGNPYEQYF
cdr3_nt: TGTGCCAGCAGGGTGGGGGGGAACCCCTACGAGCAGTACTTC

cdr3_length: 15
d_call: -
v_call: TRBV27
j_call: TRBJ2-2
clone_size: -
cdr3_aa: CASSLSRGLTGELFF
cdr3_nt: TGTGCCAGCAGTTTATCACGGGGTCTCACCGGGGAGCTGTTTTTT